What follows describes a single TCR beta chain. The antigen is unknown. One entry per CDR3 protein results from TCRdb running MiXCR on the 5' RACE reads. The table records about 250,000 distinct CDR3 sequences, about 10% of them present only once. These data originate in a study of CD8 T cells in ankylosing spondylitis. The CDR3 totals 14 residues. Germline-derived CDR1 and CDR2 are SGHRS and YFSETQ. V was trimmed by 4 bases and J by 4 bases, leaving 14 bases between them. Findings of the study overall: The disease-linked clones had a CD8+ phenotype and low blood frequencies. Previously reported in reactive arthritis synovial fluid and blood were some of the motif variants. Significantly higher representation of disease-linked clones was reported for matched ankylosing spondylitis synovial fluid.

The sample was blood, either unsorted or a sorted T cell fraction (not recorded which). The chain has TRBV5-1 and TRBJ2-5, with D unclear. This receptor was identified in a male donor with ankylosing spondylitis or in good health (not recorded which). The DNA of the CDR3 is TGCGCCAGCAGCCCGGCTGCCGCCGGAGAGACCCAGTACTTC. This gives the protein CASSPAAAGETQYF.